This entry concerns a single T cell receptor (beta chain). What it recognizes is unknown. With 0 bases removed from V and 2 bases from J, the gap between germline ends came to 12 bases. This CDR3 has 17 amino acids. Germline V CDR1 and CDR2: SGHRS, YFSETQ. These data come from a study of CD8 T cells in ankylosing spondylitis. Notes on the study in general: Earlier authors reported some of these motif variants in reactive arthritis synovial fluid and blood. A motif in TCR beta, a set of 8 or 9 highly homologous variants, appeared characteristic of ankylosing spondylitis blood.

TCRdb fed the 5' RACE reads into MiXCR, producing one record per CDR3 protein. The sample records about 840,000 distinct CDR3 sequences, about an eighth being singletons. The TCR sequence derives from a male donor with ankylosing spondylitis. The chain is built from TRBV5-1 and TRBJ1-6; D remains ambiguous. The sample was blood, either unsorted or a sorted T cell fraction (not recorded which). CDR3 in DNA: TGCGCCAGCAGCTTGGGTGCGGGGAACGCCTATAATTCACCCCTCCACTTT. This codes for CASSLGAGNAYNSPLHF.